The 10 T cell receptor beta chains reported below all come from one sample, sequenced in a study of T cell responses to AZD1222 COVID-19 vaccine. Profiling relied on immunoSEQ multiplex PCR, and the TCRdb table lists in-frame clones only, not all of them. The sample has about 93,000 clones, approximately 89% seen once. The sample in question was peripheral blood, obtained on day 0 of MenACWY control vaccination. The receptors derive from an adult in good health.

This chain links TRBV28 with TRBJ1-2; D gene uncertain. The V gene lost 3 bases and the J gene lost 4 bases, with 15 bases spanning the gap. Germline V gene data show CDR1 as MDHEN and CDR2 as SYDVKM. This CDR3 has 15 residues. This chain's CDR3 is CASSFSQLTFYGYTF. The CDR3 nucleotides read TGTGCCAGCAGTTTTTCACAGTTAACTTTCTATGGCTACACCTTC.

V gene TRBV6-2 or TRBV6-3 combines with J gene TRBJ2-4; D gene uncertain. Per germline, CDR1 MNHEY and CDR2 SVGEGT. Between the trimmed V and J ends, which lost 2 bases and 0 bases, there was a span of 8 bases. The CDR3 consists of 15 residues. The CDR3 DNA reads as TGTGCCAGCAGTTACCTTCCTCTAGCCAAAAACATTCAGTACTTC. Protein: CASSYLPLAKNIQYF.

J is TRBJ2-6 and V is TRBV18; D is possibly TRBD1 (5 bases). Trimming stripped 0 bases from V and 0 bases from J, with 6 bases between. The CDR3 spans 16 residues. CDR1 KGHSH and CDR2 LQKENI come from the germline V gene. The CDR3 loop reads CASSPPDSSGANVLTF. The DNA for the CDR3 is TGTGCCAGCTCACCACCTGACAGCTCTGGGGCCAACGTCCTGACTTTC. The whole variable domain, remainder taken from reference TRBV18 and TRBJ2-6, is NAGVMQNPRHLVRRRGQEARLRCSPMKGHSHVYWYRQLPEEGLKFMVYLQKENIIDESGMPKERFSAEFPKEGPSILRIQQVVRGDSAAYFCASSPPDSSGANVLTFGAGSRLTVL.

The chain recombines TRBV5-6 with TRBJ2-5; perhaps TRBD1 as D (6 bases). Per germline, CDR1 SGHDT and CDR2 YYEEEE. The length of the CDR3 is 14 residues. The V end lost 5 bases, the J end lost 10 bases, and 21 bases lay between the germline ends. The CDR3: CASSLRDTVWIQYF. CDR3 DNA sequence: TGTGCCAGCAGTCTAAGGGACACCGTCTGGATCCAGTACTTC. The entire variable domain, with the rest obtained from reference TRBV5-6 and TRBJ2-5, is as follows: DAGVTQSPTHLIKTRGQQVTLRCSPKSGHDTVSWYQQALGQGPQFIFQYYEEEERQRGNFPDRFSGHQFPNYSSELNVNALLLGDSALYLCASSLRDTVWIQYFGPGTRLLVL.

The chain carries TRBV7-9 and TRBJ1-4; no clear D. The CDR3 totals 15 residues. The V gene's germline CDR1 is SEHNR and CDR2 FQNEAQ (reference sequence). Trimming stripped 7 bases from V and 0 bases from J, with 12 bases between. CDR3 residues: CASTALGATNEKLFF. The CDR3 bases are TGTGCCAGCACCGCCCTCGGTGCAACTAATGAAAAACTGTTTTTT.

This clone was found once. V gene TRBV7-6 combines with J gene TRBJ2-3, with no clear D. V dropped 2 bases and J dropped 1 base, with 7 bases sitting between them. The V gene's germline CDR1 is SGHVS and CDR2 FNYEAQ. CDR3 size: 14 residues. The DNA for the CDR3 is TGTGCCAGCAGCTTATTGCCGCGCACAGATACGCAGTATTTT. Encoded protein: CASSLLPRTDTQYF.

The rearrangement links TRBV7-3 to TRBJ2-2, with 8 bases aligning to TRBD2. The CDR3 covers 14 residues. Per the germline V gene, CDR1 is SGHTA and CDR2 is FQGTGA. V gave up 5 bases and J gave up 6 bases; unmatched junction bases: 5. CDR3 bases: TGTGCCAGCAGCGTAAGCGGGGGTCCCGGGGAGCTGTTTTTT. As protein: CASSVSGGPGELFF.

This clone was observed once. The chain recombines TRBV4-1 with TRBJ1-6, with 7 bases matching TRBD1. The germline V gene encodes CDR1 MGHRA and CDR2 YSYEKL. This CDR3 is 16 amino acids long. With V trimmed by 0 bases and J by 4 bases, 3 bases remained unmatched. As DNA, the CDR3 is TGCGCCAGCAGCCAAGAGGCAGGGGGATATAATTCACCCCTCCACTTT. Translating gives CASSQEAGGYNSPLHF.

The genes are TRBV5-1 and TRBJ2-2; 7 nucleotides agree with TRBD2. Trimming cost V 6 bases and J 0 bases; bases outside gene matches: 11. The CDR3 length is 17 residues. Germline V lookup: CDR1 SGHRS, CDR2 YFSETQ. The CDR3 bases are TGCGCCAGCAACTTTGACGGGACTACAGCGAACACCGGGGAGCTGTTTTTT. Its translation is CASNFDGTTANTGELFF.

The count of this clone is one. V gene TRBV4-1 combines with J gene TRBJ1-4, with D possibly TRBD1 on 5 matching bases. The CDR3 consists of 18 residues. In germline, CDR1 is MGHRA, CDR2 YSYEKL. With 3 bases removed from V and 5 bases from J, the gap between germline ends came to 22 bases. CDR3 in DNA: TGCGCCAGCAGCCACCGCCAGGGATGGGGTGGAGAGAATGAAAAACTGTTTTTT. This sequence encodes CASSHRQGWGGENEKLFF.